One sample yielded the 25 T cell receptor beta chains listed below, sequenced in a study of CD8+CD57+ T cells in acquired aplastic anemia. Flow cytometry had shown expanded CD8+CD57+ cells in the patients chosen for sequencing. The template for TCR beta VDJ and CDR3 sequence profiling was genomic DNA. TCRdb re-called the reads with MiXCR, one entry per CDR3 protein. The sample lists around 130,000 distinct CDR3 sequences, 45% to 60% occurring once. The sample consisted of sorted CD4+, CD8+, or CD8+CD57+ T cells (not recorded which) from PBMCs. The receptors were sampled from a human donor with aplastic anemia.

Ten or more counts support this clonotype. The chain uses TRBV6-6 and TRBJ2-7; no firm D call. Germline CDR1 reads MNHNY; CDR2 reads SVGAGI (reference sequence). CDR3 length: 13 amino acids. Trimming took off 0 bases at V and 3 bases at J, with 6 bases between the two ends. The CDR3 region is CASSYSKIYEQYF. The DNA of the CDR3 is TGTGCCAGCAGTTACTCGAAGATCTACGAGCAGTACTTC.

V is TRBV7-3 and J is TRBJ2-1; the D gene could be TRBD1 or TRBD2 (6 bases each). With 2 bases removed from V and 9 bases from J, the gap between germline ends came to 14 bases. Per the germline V gene, CDR1 is SGHTA and CDR2 is FQGTGA. This CDR3 is 14 amino acids long. The CDR3 loop is CASSLLGGQTEQFF. The CDR3 region has the DNA TGTGCCAGCAGCTTATTGGGGGGCCAGACTGAGCAGTTCTTC. Together with reference TRBV7-3 and TRBJ2-1, the CDR3 gives the full variable domain: GAGVSQTPSNKVTEKGKYVELRCDPISGHTALYWYRQSLGQGPEFLIYFQGTGAADDSGLPNDRFFAVRPEGSVSTLKIQRTERGDSAVYLCASSLLGGQTEQFFGPGTRLTVL.

This clonotype was seen repeatedly, ten times or more. The rearrangement uses TRBV4-3 and TRBJ2-3; no firm D call. The CDR3 length is 13 residues. Trimming took off 1 base at V and 3 bases at J, with 5 bases between the two ends. CDR1 and CDR2 (germline): LGHNA, YSLEER. Here the CDR3 DNA reads TGCGCCAGCAGCCAAGGTAGAACAGATACGCAGTATTTT. Its protein product is CASSQGRTDTQYF.

This clonotype was detected many times. V and J are TRBV9 and TRBJ2-2; D gene ambiguous. Germline values: CDR1 SGDLS, CDR2 YYNGEE. Trimming took off 6 bases at V and 1 base at J, with 7 bases between the two ends. CDR3 length: 13 residues. This CDR3 is CASIDKNTGELFF. CDR3 nucleotide sequence: TGTGCCAGCATTGACAAGAACACCGGGGAGCTGTTTTTT.

This chain joins TRBV11-2 and TRBJ1-2; D not certain. The length of the CDR3 is 13 residues. Trimming removed 0 bases at V and 8 bases at J, with 10 bases between. CDR1 is SGHAT, CDR2 FQNNGV, per germline. This chain's CDR3 is CASSLETASGYTF. Written as DNA, the CDR3 is TGTGCCAGCAGCTTAGAAACCGCCTCCGGCTACACCTTC.

In this sample, this clonotype turned up many times. This chain connects TRBV29-1 to TRBJ1-2; D uncertain. CDR3 length equals 14 residues. Germline CDR1 and CDR2: SQVTM and ANQGSEA. Trimming removed 3 bases from V and 7 bases from J, with 18 bases in between. The CDR3 spells CSVDLQDGIGGYTF. The CDR3 DNA reads TGCAGCGTTGATCTGCAGGATGGTATCGGTGGCTACACCTTC.

This sequence joins TRBV5-4 and TRBJ2-3; 12 nucleotides align to TRBD2. Trimming took 2 bases from V and 2 from J; bases not matched to a gene: 3. CDR1 is SGHNT, CDR2 YYREEE, per germline (reference sequence). The CDR3 length is 16 residues. The CDR3 coding sequence is TGTGCCAGCAGCTTAGGACTAGCGGGGACCACAGATACGCAGTATTTT. This sequence encodes CASSLGLAGTTDTQYF.

This clonotype was counted ten times or more. The CDR3 here is CATRDSPYEQYF. In nucleotides, the CDR3 is TGTGCCACCCGGGACAGCCCCTACGAGCAGTACTTC. The V gene is TRBV6-4, the J gene TRBJ2-7; 7 bases align to TRBD1. V shed 10 bases and J 2 bases; nucleotides not matched to a gene: 5. Per the germline V gene, CDR1 is MRHNA and CDR2 is SNTAGT. The CDR3 consists of 12 residues.

The genes are TRBV29-1 and TRBJ1-1; D gene unclear. V was pared by 6 bases and J by 3 bases, with 5 bases between. There are 10 residues in the CDR3. The germline V gene encodes CDR1 SQVTM and CDR2 ANQGSEA. CDR3 region: CSVEHTEAFF. CDR3 sequence (DNA): TGCAGCGTGGAACACACTGAAGCTTTCTTT.

By sample share, this clonotype is medium-sized. V usage is TRBV24-1 and J usage is TRBJ2-5; D is possibly TRBD2 (6 bases). From germline, CDR1 is KGHDR and CDR2 SFDVKD. The CDR3 is 14 residues long. The V gene lost 4 bases and the J gene lost 4 bases, with 12 bases spanning the gap. This chain's CDR3 is CATSDRVGGETQYF. The DNA of the CDR3 is TGTGCCACCAGTGACAGGGTGGGAGGAGAGACCCAGTACTTC.

The chain couples TRBV29-1 to TRBJ2-5; possible D gene TRBD2, 5 bases. This CDR3 region has 13 residues. Germline loops: CDR1 SQVTM, CDR2 ANQGSEA. V was clipped by 6 bases and J by 5 bases, with 16 bases between them. The CDR3 here is CSVVGTRYETQYF. The CDR3 nucleotides read TGCAGCGTGGTGGGAACTAGATACGAGACCCAGTACTTC.

This clonotype has only one observation. CDR3 coding DNA: TGCGCCAGCAGCTTCGGACAGGGGTCGAGCTACGAGCAGTACTTC. It yields the protein CASSFGQGSSYEQYF. The chain has TRBV5-1 and TRBJ2-7; 9 bases are shared with TRBD1. This CDR3 spans 15 amino acids. The germline gives CDR1 SGHRS, CDR2 YFSETQ. The trim removed 2 bases at V and 3 bases at J, leaving 6 bases unmatched. The variable domain in full, completed from reference TRBV5-1 and TRBJ2-7, reads KAGVTQTPRYLIKTRGQQVTLSCSPISGHRSVSWYQQTPGQGLQFLFEYFSETQRNKGNFPGRFSGRQFSNSRSEMNVSTLELGDSALYLCASSFGQGSSYEQYFGPGTRLTVT.

On this clonotype itself: Since a much larger clone is just one base distant, this may be a read error. The chain recombines TRBV4-1 with TRBJ2-7; D gene uncertain. The CDR3 totals 16 residues. Trimming cost V 4 bases and J 2 bases, with 18 bases left between them. Per the germline V gene, CDR1 is MGHRA and CDR2 is YSYEKL. The CDR3, as DNA: TGCGCCAGCAGCCGAGATCAGATAGGCCAGGCCTACGAGCAGTACTTC. It specifies CASSRDQIGQAYEQYF.

The chain joins TRBV5-6 to TRBJ2-3; 9 bases are a match to TRBD2. The J segment lost 2 bases and the V segment lost 4 bases, leaving 5 bases of the junction unmatched. The CDR3 is made up of 15 amino acids. Per the germline V gene, CDR1 is SGHDT and CDR2 is YYEEEE. In DNA, the CDR3 is TGTGCCAGCAGCGAAGGACTAGCGAACACAGATACGCAGTATTTT. This gives the protein CASSEGLANTDTQYF.

The gene calls are TRBV10-1 and TRBJ2-2, with D unresolved. V was pared by 0 bases and J by 3 bases, with 8 bases between. Per germline, CDR1 WNHNN and CDR2 SYGVQD (reference sequence). The CDR3 consists of 15 residues. The CDR3 region has the DNA TGCGCCAGCAGTGAGTCGGGTACTTACACCGGGGAGCTGTTTTTT. This translates into CASSESGTYTGELFF.

This clonotype was recorded once. The junction shows a germline mismatch at one end, possibly a read error. The rearrangement uses TRBV19 and TRBJ2-5, with a tentative D call TRBD2 (6 bases). Per the germline V gene, CDR1 is LNHDA and CDR2 is SQIVND (reference sequence). The CDR3 totals 11 residues. This CDR3 reads CAVRGGETQHF. The CDR3, as DNA: TGTGCCGTCCGGGGCGGGGAGACCCAGCACTTC.

The V gene is TRBV25-1, the J gene TRBJ2-5; D may be TRBD2 (5 bases). V lost 8 bases to trimming and J lost 1 base, with 17 bases between them. Germline V lookup: CDR1 MGHDK, CDR2 SYGVNS. The CDR3 loop spans 15 amino acids. The CDR3 protein is CASQLGEGRQETQYF. Here the CDR3 DNA reads TGTGCCAGCCAACTCGGGGAAGGACGCCAAGAGACCCAGTACTTC.

This sequence joins TRBV29-1 and TRBJ2-2, with 8 positions matching TRBD1. This CDR3 is built from 13 residues. Germline CDR1 is SQVTM and CDR2 is ANQGSEA. V lost 4 bases to trimming and J lost 6 bases; unmatched junction nucleotides: 4. The CDR3 region has the DNA TGCAGCGTTGGAACAGGGGGAGCCGGGGAGCTGTTTTTT. Amino acids: CSVGTGGAGELFF.

This clonotype was picked up many times. The J gene is TRBJ2-7, the V gene TRBV7-9; 12 bases are a match to TRBD1. V gave up 6 bases and J gave up 1 base; unmatched junction bases: 13. Looked up from germline, CDR1 is SEHNR and CDR2 is FQNEAQ (reference sequence). The CDR3 covers 18 residues. This CDR3 reads CASSPFPGTGGKSYEQYF. Written as DNA, the CDR3 is TGTGCCAGCAGTCCCTTTCCCGGGACAGGGGGCAAGTCCTACGAGCAGTACTTC.

This clonotype was seen ten or more times. The V and J genes are TRBV7-2 and TRBJ2-3; D gene uncertain. The CDR3 runs 14 residues. Looked up from germline, CDR1 is SGHTA and CDR2 is FQGNSA. V was clipped by 5 bases and J by 2 bases, with 11 bases between them. The CDR3 loop reads CASSLGKNTDTQYF. The CDR3 coding sequence is TGTGCCAGCAGCCTTGGCAAGAACACAGATACGCAGTATTTT.

This chain uses TRBV20-1 with TRBJ2-1, with 9 bases that match TRBD2. The V segment lost 3 bases and the J segment 15 bases; nucleotides outside the gene matches: 18. CDR3 size: 15 residues. CDR1 is DFQATT and CDR2 is SNEGSKA in the germline V gene (reference sequence). CDR3 in DNA: TGCAGTGCTAGGGTCTTCGGCCTAGCGGGATTATGGATGTTCTTC. Amino acids: CSARVFGLAGLWMFF.

As regards this clonotype: At one boundary the junction diverges from the germline segment, which might be a read error. The chain combines TRBV27 with TRBJ2-3; D is unresolved. Germline values: CDR1 MNHEY, CDR2 SMNVEV (reference sequence). CDR3 size: 15 residues. The CDR3, as DNA: TGCGCCAGCAGTTTTAGCTTGGGGTGGACAGATACGCAGTATTTT. Translated, it gives CASSFSLGWTDTQYF.

This clonotype was detected once. The genes are TRBV2 and TRBJ2-7; 9 bases are a match to TRBD2. This CDR3 comprises 14 residues. CDR1 is SNHLY, CDR2 FYNNEI, per germline. V gave up 8 bases and J gave up 2 bases; unmatched junction bases: 7. The CDR3 sequence: CASHTSGFTYEQYF. The CDR3 nucleotides are TGTGCCAGCCACACTAGCGGGTTTACCTACGAGCAGTACTTC.

Of note for this clonotype: One end of the junction does not line up with germline, which may come from a read error. Here the CDR3 reads CASSQRGTEASF. The CDR3 bases are TGCGCCAGCAGCCAGAGGGGTACTGAAGCTTCCTTT. The chain has TRBV5-1 and TRBJ1-1; tentative D call: TRBD1 (5 bases). The CDR3 totals 12 residues. Germline CDR1 and CDR2: SGHRS and YFSETQ.

This chain links TRBV7-3 with TRBJ1-3, with TRBD1 as a possible D gene (5 bases). CDR3 size: 15 residues. Germline CDR1 reads SGHTA; CDR2 reads FQGTGA. The germline V and J ends were trimmed by 5 bases and 3 bases, with 14 bases remaining between them. The CDR3 sequence: CASSPPFRVGNTIYF. The CDR3 DNA reads as TGTGCCAGCAGCCCACCGTTCAGGGTTGGAAACACCATATATTTT. Together with reference TRBV7-3 and TRBJ1-3, the CDR3 gives the full variable domain: GAGVSQTPSNKVTEKGKYVELRCDPISGHTALYWYRQSLGQGPEFLIYFQGTGAADDSGLPNDRFFAVRPEGSVSTLKIQRTERGDSAVYLCASSPPFRVGNTIYFGEGSWLTVV.